This T cell receptor (beta chain) was sequenced during a study of blood T cell repertoires in COVID-19. Trimming shortened V by 4 bases and J by 8 bases, and 12 bases separated the two germline ends. CDR3 length equals 12 residues. Germline CDR1 is SGDLS and CDR2 is YYNGEE. The data were produced by immunoSEQ multiplex PCR, yet TCRdb's version contains in-frame clones alone and is incomplete. This sample has about 52,000 clones, with around 82% found just once. This TCR was sampled from an elderly woman with COVID-19, enrolled during active disease. V is TRBV9 and J is TRBJ1-2; D is possibly TRBD1 (6 bases). Sequencing was carried out using peripheral blood. The chain's CDR3 is CASSIGQNGYTF. In nucleotides, the CDR3 is TGTGCCAGCAGCATTGGACAGAACGGCTACACCTTC.